This is a list of T cell receptor beta chains from one sample in a study of shared clonotypes between healthy human individuals. Assay used: immunoSEQ multiplex PCR; TCRdb lists only in-frame clones, some missing. The sample yields about 1,500,000 clones, approximately 97% seen once. The sample consisted of naive CD4+ T cells sorted from blood. These receptors originate from a man younger than 40 in good health. The CDR3 runs from the conserved cysteine through the conserved F or W. Each record gives: J gene, D gene, clone size, V gene, CDR3 DNA, CDR3 protein. The D gene is left open where the match is weak. Size tells how often a clone was seen (once, few, many) or the class of an expanded clone, and some rows leave it out.

>TRBJ2-7|NA|NA|TRBV5-1
TGCGCCAGCAGCTTGGGGGTCAGTTCGTACGAGCAGTACTTC
CASSLGVSSYEQYF
>TRBJ2-1|TRBD1|NA|TRBV5-3
TGTGCCAGCAGCTTTAGACAGGGGATCTACAATGAGCAGTTCTTC
CASSFRQGIYNEQFF
>TRBJ2-5|TRBD2|NA|TRBV9
TGTGCCAGCAGCGCTAAACAACTAGCGGGACTTGAGACCCAGTACTTC
CASSAKQLAGLETQYF
>TRBJ1-2|NA|NA|TRBV2
TGTGCCAGCAGTGCCAATACAGGGAGAAGTGGCTACACCTTC
CASSANTGRSGYTF
>TRBJ2-7|NA|once|TRBV13
TGTGCCAGCAGCTTAGTTACCCTAGGGTTCTACGAGCAGTACTTC
CASSLVTLGFYEQYF
>TRBJ2-2|TRBD2|NA|TRBV6-1
TGTGCCAGCCAGGATCGCGGGAGGGCCCACGGGGAGCTGTTTTTT
CASQDRGRAHGELFF
>TRBJ1-2|NA|NA|TRBV9
TGTGCCAGCAGCGTAGGGCAGGGAGGCTATGGCTACACCTTC
CASSVGQGGYGYTF
>TRBJ2-7|NA|NA|TRBV18
TGTGCCAGCTCACCTCTACCCGGGCTCTGGGGAGGTTACGAGCAGTACTTC
CASSPLPGLWGGYEQYF
>TRBJ2-5|NA|NA|TRBV9
TGTGCCAGCAGCGTAGTTTCTGGGGTTGGGACCCAGTACTTC
CASSVVSGVGTQYF
>TRBJ2-2|NA|few|TRBV6-1
TGTGCCAGCAGTGAACGCCATTCTTCCGGGGAGCTGTTTTTT
CASSERHSSGELFF
>TRBJ2-5|NA|NA|TRBV5-1
TGCGCCAGCAGCCCTCGGTTTAGGGGTCAGGAGACCCAGTACTTC
CASSPRFRGQETQYF
>TRBJ2-1|NA|few|TRBV9
TGTGCCAGCAGCGTAGCGGGGGCGTACAATGAGCAGTTCTTC
CASSVAGAYNEQFF
>TRBJ2-1|TRBD2|NA|TRBV5-1
TGCGCCAGCAGCCCCAATAGCGGGAGGCTCGAAAAGCAGTTCTTC
CASSPNSGRLEKQFF
>TRBJ1-5|NA|NA|TRBV21-1
TGTGCCAGCAGCAAAGACGAACGAAGCAATCAGCCCCAGCATTTT
CASSKDERSNQPQHF
>TRBJ2-3|NA|NA|TRBV6-1
TGTGCCAGCACCCCATTAATGAATACGCAGTATTTT
CASTPLMNTQYF
>TRBJ2-2|TRBD2|NA|TRBV5-1
TGCGCCAGCAACAGACTAGCGGGAGACACCGGGGAGCTGTTTTTT
CASNRLAGDTGELFF
>TRBJ2-2|NA|NA|TRBV5-1
TGCGCCAGCAGCTTGGTAGGCAGGGAAACCGGGGAGCTGTTTTTT
CASSLVGRETGELFF
>TRBJ2-2|NA|NA|TRBV4-1
TGCGCCAGCAGCCAAGGACGACTAGGCAACACCGGGGAGCTGTTTTTT
CASSQGRLGNTGELFF
>TRBJ2-1|TRBD2|NA|TRBV4-1
TGCGCCAGCAGCCAAGTCCCTAGCGGGAGCTTTACGTCCTCCTACAATGAGCAGTTCTTC
CASSQVPSGSFTSSYNEQFF
>TRBJ1-2|NA|NA|TRBV20-1
TGCAGTGCTAAGTGGAGTAATGGCTACACCTTC
CSAKWSNGYTF
>TRBJ2-5|NA|NA|TRBV7-9
TGTGCCAGCAGCTTGAGGGGAGAGACCCAGTACTTC
CASSLRGETQYF
>TRBJ2-2|NA|NA|TRBV10-1
TGCGCCAGCAGTGGTTCCGGCGGGGAGCTGTTTTTT
CASSGSGGELFF
>TRBJ2-2|NA|NA|TRBV6-1
TGTGCCAGCAGGGAGGGCCCAAACACCGGGGAGCTGTTTTTT
CASREGPNTGELFF
>TRBJ2-5|TRBD2|NA|TRBV11-2
TGTGCCAGCAGCTTAGGTGATCGAGCGGGGACCCAAGAGACCCAGTACTTC
CASSLGDRAGTQETQYF
>TRBJ1-5|NA|NA|TRBV28
TGTGCCAGCAGAACCCAGAATGGGCCCCAGCATTTT
CASRTQNGPQHF
>TRBJ2-2|TRBD2|NA|TRBV7-7
TGTGCTAGCAGCCCTAATGACGCTAGCGGGGACACCGGGGAGCTGTTTTTT
CASSPNDASGDTGELFF
>TRBJ2-2|TRBD2|NA|TRBV7-9
TGTGCCAGCAGCACGGGACTAGCGGGGTCGTGGACCGGGGAGCTGTTTTTT
CASSTGLAGSWTGELFF
>TRBJ1-5|TRBD1|NA|TRBV2
TGTGCCAGCAGAGGAGGGACAGGGGATCAGCCCCAGCATTTT
CASRGGTGDQPQHF
>TRBJ1-1|NA|NA|TRBV5-1
TGCGCCAGCAGCGTACAGGGTGCGAACACTGAAGCTTTCTTT
CASSVQGANTEAFF
>TRBJ2-5|TRBD1|NA|TRBV6-1
TGTGCCAGCAGTGACTTGACAGGGGGAGGGGGGACCCAGTACTTC
CASSDLTGGGGTQYF
>TRBJ1-1|NA|once|TRBV5-1
TGCGCCAGCAGCATACAGGAGAACACTGAAGCTTTCTTT
CASSIQENTEAFF
>TRBJ2-3|TRBD2|NA|TRBV9
TGTGCCAGCAGCGCGACTAGCGGGAGGGCCCCAGATACGCAGTATTTT
CASSATSGRAPDTQYF
>TRBJ1-2|NA|NA|TRBV28
TGTGCCAGCAGTTTATTTGTCCAGGGGTCCCTGGGGGGCTACACCTTC
CASSLFVQGSLGGYTF
>TRBJ1-5|NA|few|TRBV18
TGTGCCAGCTCCCGAAACAGCAATCAGCCCCAGCATTTT
CASSRNSNQPQHF
>TRBJ2-1|NA|NA|TRBV10-1
TGCGCCAGCAGTGAGTCTGGTGTGCATGAGCAGTTCTTC
CASSESGVHEQFF
>TRBJ2-7|TRBD2|NA|TRBV29-1
TGCAGCGCCACCCTAGCGGGCCTCTCCTACGAGCAGTACTTC
CSATLAGLSYEQYF
>TRBJ2-7|TRBD2|NA|TRBV5-4
TGTGCCAGCAGCTTGTCACTAGCGGGAGGCTACGAGCAGTACTTC
CASSLSLAGGYEQYF
>TRBJ2-7|NA|NA|TRBV6-5
TGTGCCAGCAGTTACTCGAGGGCAGGGACGTACGAGCAGTACTTC
CASSYSRAGTYEQYF
>TRBJ1-1|TRBD1|NA|TRBV2
TGTGCCAGCAGGACGGACAGGGATGATGGGAGAGCTTTCTTT
CASRTDRDDGRAFF
>TRBJ2-5|NA|NA|TRBV5-1
TGCGCCAGCAGCCTGCCGAAGTCACCGAGGACCCAAGAGGCCCAGTACTTC
CASSLPKSPRTQEAQYF
>TRBJ2-7|TRBD1|NA|TRBV14
TGTGCCAGCAGCCAAGATTGGTCATTTGGGACAGGGAGCTCCTACGAGCAGTACTTC
CASSQDWSFGTGSSYEQYF
>TRBJ2-1|TRBD2|NA|TRBV29-1
TGCAGCGGATCGGGACTAGCGGGAGCTGAGCAGTTCTTC
CSGSGLAGAEQFF
>TRBJ2-3|NA|NA|TRBV5-5
TGTGCCAGCAGCTTGGCCGCCACAGCAACAGATACGCAGTATTTT
CASSLAATATDTQYF
>TRBJ2-1|NA|NA|TRBV18
TGTGCCAGCTCACTGTCGACCTACAATGAGCAGTTCTTC
CASSLSTYNEQFF
>TRBJ2-1|TRBD1|NA|TRBV18
TGTGCCAGCTCACCACGGGACAGGATATTTGGAGTTTCGCAGTTCTTC
CASSPRDRIFGVSQFF
>TRBJ1-1|NA|NA|TRBV7-8
TGTGCCAGCAGCGTACTACAGGGATGGGGCACTGAAGCTTTCTTT
CASSVLQGWGTEAFF
>TRBJ2-3|NA|NA|TRBV12-5
TGTGCTAGTGGTTTTGGGACAATGCTCACAGATACGCAGTATTTT
CASGFGTMLTDTQYF
>TRBJ2-1|TRBD1|NA|TRBV5-6
TGTGCCAGCAGCTTTGGGACGACAGGGTCCGAGTTCTTC
CASSFGTTGSEFF
>TRBJ1-1|TRBD1|NA|TRBV10-3
TGTGCCATCAGTGGGACAGGGGCTGAAGCTTTCTTT
CAISGTGAEAFF
>TRBJ1-5|TRBD1|NA|TRBV5-1
TGCGCCAGCAGACCCGGACAGGACACTTATCAGCCCCAGCATTTT
CASRPGQDTYQPQHF
>TRBJ2-7|NA|NA|TRBV7-2
TGTGCCAGCAGCTTAGCGGCGTATCCGGGCCAAACCTACGAGCAGTACTTC
CASSLAAYPGQTYEQYF